This T cell receptor beta chain was recovered during a study of cytotoxic CD8 clonotypes in ibrutinib-treated CLL. Across the whole study: Mean per-sample yields comprised around 250,000 productive templates and 85,000 to 100,000 productive rearrangements.

CDR1 and CDR2 from the germline V gene are LNHNV and YYDKDF (reference sequence). V was shortened by 1 base and J by 6 bases, with 9 bases between the two germline ends. CDR3 length equals 14 residues. Measured with immunoSEQ multiplex PCR; TCRdb has only the in-frame clones, and not every one. Of tens of thousands of clones detected, roughly 57% appear once; the ten largest clones hold 14% to 15%. Cryopreserved PBMCs provided about 2 micrograms of genomic DNA for the TCR beta libraries. Specimen: PBMCs, collected after 12 months of ibrutinib treatment. The receptor was derived from a human donor with chronic lymphocytic leukemia. The chain is built from TRBV15 and TRBJ1-4; D remains unclear. CDR3 bases: TGTGCCACCAGCAGAGGTGGTGGGGATGAAAAACTGTTTTTT. This encodes CATSRGGGDEKLFF.